The 11 T cell receptor beta chains presented below share a single source sample, sequenced in a study of T cell repertoires in cytomegalovirus infection. Via MiXCR, TCRdb re-called the reads, giving one row per CDR3 protein. The sample records under 800,000 distinct CDR3 sequences, 20% to 25% being singletons. The sample comprised CD8+ T cells from PBMCs. The receptors originated from a human donor in good health (CMV status not recorded). Some clones in this sample may be carry-over from other donors' samples.

The V call is TRBV6-5, the J call TRBJ1-1; weak D call: TRBD1 (5 bases). Trimming took 7 bases from V and 4 from J, leaving 13 bases between them. The CDR3 totals 13 residues. The V gene's germline CDR1 is MNHEY and CDR2 SVGAGI. CDR3 in amino acids: CASINAGGTEAFF. CDR3 DNA: TGTGCCAGCATCAATGCGGGGGGCACTGAAGCTTTCTTT.

This clonotype was counted ten times or more. The chain carries TRBV7-2 and TRBJ1-1; TRBD1 matches 11 bases. The V and J ends lost 0 bases and 4 bases, in that order; junction bases with no gene match: 7. Per the germline V gene, CDR1 is SGHTA and CDR2 is FQGNSA. This CDR3 is 17 amino acids long. CDR3 in DNA: TGTGCCAGCAGCTTAGCCCGGACAGGGGGCTTGCGCACTGAAGCTTTCTTT. Protein product: CASSLARTGGLRTEAFF.

This chain uses TRBV6-2 or TRBV6-3 with TRBJ1-5, with D possibly matching TRBD1 (5 bases). This CDR3 spans 17 amino acids. With 2 bases removed from V and 0 bases from J, the gap between germline ends came to 14 bases. CDR1 and CDR2 from the germline V gene are MNHEY and SVGEGT. The CDR3 is CASSYLGAENSNQPQHF. The CDR3 DNA reads TGTGCCAGCAGTTACCTTGGGGCCGAAAATAGCAATCAGCCCCAGCATTTT.

The chain's CDR3 is CASSQADTYEQYV. CDR3 nucleotide sequence: TGTGCCAGTAGCCAAGCGGATACCTACGAGCAGTACGTC. The rearrangement links TRBV6-2 or TRBV6-3 to TRBJ2-7, with a weak D call TRBD2 (5 bases). CDR3 length: 13 residues. V was pared by 9 bases and J by 2 bases, with 14 bases between. Germline CDR1 is MNHEY and CDR2 is SVGEGT.

In its sample, this clonotype was seen a few times. The chain joins TRBV6-1 to TRBJ2-7; D possibly matches TRBD1 or TRBD2 (5 bases each). V was shortened by 2 bases and J by 5 bases, with 22 bases between the two germline ends. The germline CDR1 and CDR2 sequences are MNHNS and SASEGT. This CDR3 comprises 17 residues. The CDR3 region is CASSEPEVWQRGHEQYV. The CDR3, as DNA: TGTGCCAGCAGTGAACCGGAGGTTTGGCAGAGGGGCCACGAGCAGTACGTC.

CDR3 amino acids: CASLAGAEAFF. CDR3 sequence (DNA): TGTGCCAGCCTCGCGGGGGCCGAAGCTTTCTTT. This chain uses TRBV6-2 or TRBV6-3 with TRBJ1-1, with TRBD1 as a possible D gene (6 bases). This CDR3 contains 11 residues. The germline V gene has CDR1 MNHEY and CDR2 SVGEGT. V lost 8 bases and J lost 8, with 12 bases in between.

The J gene is TRBJ2-7, the V gene TRBV29-1; 9 bases align to TRBD2. V was clipped by 1 base and J by 3 bases; unmatched bases: 10. Germline CDR1 is SQVTM and CDR2 is ANQGSEA. The CDR3 covers 16 residues. CDR3 loop: CSVEVSSGGYLYEQYF. The CDR3 bases are TGCAGCGTTGAAGTCAGTAGCGGGGGTTACCTCTACGAGCAGTACTTC.

V gene TRBV2 combines with J gene TRBJ2-1, with D unresolved. The CDR3 extends over 15 amino acids. V was clipped by 5 bases and J by 0 bases, with 11 bases between them. Per the germline V gene, CDR1 is SNHLY and CDR2 is FYNNEI. CDR3 protein: CASSLGLGSYNEQFF. CDR3 bases: TGTGCCAGCAGTCTCGGCCTGGGCTCCTACAATGAGCAGTTCTTC.

In its sample, this clonotype was seen a few times. V usage is TRBV10-3 and J usage is TRBJ2-7; 7 bases match TRBD1. The CDR3 sequence is 15 residues long. The V gene end was trimmed by 1 base and the J gene end by 4 bases; junction bases not matched to a gene: 7. The germline gives CDR1 ENHRY, CDR2 SYGVKD. The CDR3 sequence: CAISELGQLTYEQYF. CDR3 coding DNA: TGTGCCATCAGTGAGTTGGGACAGCTAACTTACGAGCAGTACTTC.

This clonotype was detected many times. This chain links TRBV7-9 with TRBJ2-1; maybe TRBD2 (5 bases). Trimming took off 1 base at V and 8 bases at J, with 12 bases between the two ends. The germline gives CDR1 SEHNR, CDR2 FQNEAQ (reference sequence). This CDR3 comprises 14 residues. CDR3 nucleotide sequence: TGTGCCAGCAGCTTAGTCCTAGGAGGCCATGAGCAGTTCTTC. This translates into CASSLVLGGHEQFF.

Note on this clonotype: At one end the junction does not follow the germline gene, possibly because of a read error. V usage is TRBV5-4 and J usage is TRBJ2-3; perhaps TRBD1 as D (5 bases). Per the germline V gene, CDR1 is SGHNT and CDR2 is YYREEE (reference sequence). The CDR3 is made up of 14 amino acids. CDR3 residues: CASSALSRTGTQYF. Written as DNA, the CDR3 is TGTGCCAGCAGCGCGCTGTCTAGAACAGGTACGCAGTATTTT.